Shown below are 17 T cell receptor beta chains from a single sample sequenced in a study of blood T cell repertoires in COVID-19. The data were produced by immunoSEQ multiplex PCR, yet TCRdb's version contains in-frame clones alone and is incomplete. The sample comprises 260,000 or so clones, 88% of which are singletons, and more than 7.5% rests with the top ten. Sequenced sample: peripheral blood. The receptors originated from a young man with active or convalescent COVID-19.

The chain carries TRBV11-2 and TRBJ2-2; possibly TRBD2 for D (6 bases). Trimming removed 3 bases from V and 5 bases from J, with 13 bases in between. The CDR3 is 15 residues long. The germline CDR1 and CDR2 sequences are SGHAT and FQNNGV. Here the CDR3 DNA reads TGTGCCAGCAGCTTGGTTGTGCGGGGTACCGGGGAGCTGTTTTTT. This codes for CASSLVVRGTGELFF.

The chain uses TRBV18 and TRBJ1-4, with 11 positions matching TRBD1. The CDR3 extends over 17 amino acids. The germline gives CDR1 KGHSH, CDR2 LQKENI. The J segment lost 4 bases and the V segment lost 3 bases, leaving 7 bases of the junction unmatched. CDR3 region: CASSPSRGTGGNEKLFF. The CDR3 DNA sequence: TGTGCCAGCTCACCTTCTCGGGGGACAGGGGGTAATGAAAAACTGTTTTTT.

V gene TRBV3-1 (or the pseudogene TRBV3-2) combines with J gene TRBJ2-3; 9 nucleotides align to TRBD2. Trimming removed 4 bases from V and 8 bases from J; junction bases left unmatched: 4. Germline CDR1 LGHDT, CDR2 YNNKEL (reference sequence). The CDR3 covers 13 residues. CDR3 coding DNA: TGTGCCAGCAGCCGGGGACTAGCCCGTACGCAGTATTTT. It specifies CASSRGLARTQYF.

The rearrangement links TRBV6-6 to TRBJ2-5; D may be TRBD1 (6 bases). In germline, CDR1 is MNHNY, CDR2 SVGAGI (reference sequence). This CDR3 spans 17 amino acids. V lost 5 bases to trimming and J lost 0 bases, with 19 bases between them. For the CDR3, the DNA is TGTGCCAGCAGTCCGCATCGGTCAGGGGCGTACCAAGAGACCCAGTACTTC. It translates to CASSPHRSGAYQETQYF.

The chain employs TRBV19 and TRBJ1-5; possibly TRBD1 for D (5 bases). V gave up 5 bases and J gave up 1 base, with 18 bases separating them. This CDR3 contains 17 residues. Germline V gene sequence: CDR1 LNHDA, CDR2 SQIVND (reference sequence). The CDR3 nucleotides are TGTGCCAGTAGTCCGGGGGTCGGGGGAATCAGCAATCAGCCCCAGCATTTT. As protein: CASSPGVGGISNQPQHF.

The V gene is TRBV19, the J gene TRBJ1-4, with 12 bases matching TRBD1. CDR3 size: 16 residues. J gave up 8 bases and V 6 bases, and 10 bases lay outside the gene matches. From germline, CDR1 is LNHDA and CDR2 SQIVND (reference sequence). CDR3: CASSSGGQGAPEKLFF. The CDR3 coding sequence is TGTGCCAGTAGCTCCGGGGGACAGGGGGCCCCAGAAAAACTGTTTTTT.

This clone was observed a handful of times. The rearrangement uses TRBV24-1 and TRBJ2-1, with 9 positions matching TRBD1. Germline CDR1 KGHDR, CDR2 SFDVKD. V lost 6 bases, J lost 6 bases, and 8 bases stayed unmatched. CDR3 length: 15 residues. DNA of the CDR3: TGTGCCACCAGTCCTGGGACAGGGTTTGGCAATGAGCAGTTCTTC. Translating it yields CATSPGTGFGNEQFF.

This clone was found a few times. The rearrangement joins TRBV2 to TRBJ2-4, with D unclear. This CDR3 spans 13 amino acids. Germline values: CDR1 SNHLY, CDR2 FYNNEI. V was trimmed by 7 bases and J by 3 bases, leaving 10 bases between them. The CDR3 here is CASNTPGKNIQYF. The CDR3 DNA is TGTGCCAGCAATACCCCGGGCAAAAACATTCAGTACTTC.

The V and J genes are TRBV2 and TRBJ2-2; 7 bases align to TRBD1. J lost 13 bases, V lost 3 bases, and 8 bases had no gene match. CDR3 length equals 13 residues. Germline-derived CDR1 and CDR2 are SNHLY and FYNNEI. DNA of the CDR3: TGTGCCAGCAGTGACAGGGGGACCCACGGGCTGTTTTTT. As protein: CASSDRGTHGLFF.

The rearrangement links TRBV11-2 to TRBJ2-3; possibly TRBD2 for D (7 bases). The CDR3 spans 14 residues. Trimming cost V 4 bases and J 2 bases, with 10 bases left between them. Germline V gene sequence: CDR1 SGHAT, CDR2 FQNNGV. CDR3 residues: CASSSGGLTDTQYF. CDR3 nucleotide sequence: TGTGCCAGCAGCTCGGGGGGCCTCACAGATACGCAGTATTTT.

The chain links TRBV4-1 to TRBJ1-2; unclear D gene. The germline CDR1 and CDR2 sequences are MGHRA and YSYEKL. The CDR3 consists of 15 residues. The ends were cut back, 4 bases at V and 1 base at J, with 13 bases in the middle. CDR3 coding DNA: TGCGCCAGCAGCCTGCAAGCGGAAAGTAACTATGGCTACACCTTC. Protein: CASSLQAESNYGYTF.

The chain employs TRBV4-1 and TRBJ1-4, with D uncertain. CDR1 is MGHRA, CDR2 YSYEKL, per germline. Trimming pared 0 bases from V and 7 bases from J, leaving 15 bases between. CDR3 length equals 16 residues. CDR3 coding DNA: TGCGCCAGCAGCCAAGATTTCCAGGTGGTGACTGAAAAACTGTTTTTT. This gives the protein CASSQDFQVVTEKLFF.

The J gene is TRBJ2-3, the V gene TRBV14; no firm D call. The V gene's germline CDR1 is SGHDN and CDR2 FVKESK. The ends were cut back, 3 bases at V and 0 bases at J, with 10 bases in the middle. The length of the CDR3 is 15 residues. CDR3 region: CASSHTAGSTDTQYF. The CDR3 nucleotides read TGTGCCAGCAGCCACACCGCAGGAAGCACAGATACGCAGTATTTT. Full variable domain (remainder filled in from reference TRBV14 and TRBJ2-3): EAGVTQFPSHSVIEKGQTVTLRCDPISGHDNLYWYRRVMGKEIKFLLHFVKESKQDESGMPNNRFLAERTGGTYSTLKVQPAELEDSGVYFCASSHTAGSTDTQYFGPGTRLTVL.

J is TRBJ2-3 and V is TRBV7-2; 8 bases align to TRBD2. Trimming at V came to 0 bases and at J to 4 bases, leaving 12 bases not matched to a gene. CDR3 size: 18 residues. Germline assignment: CDR1 SGHTA and CDR2 FQGNSA. CDR3 nucleotides: TGTGCCAGCAGCTTAGCGAGTAGCTCGCCGGGGGGGCCAGATACGCAGTATTTT. Translating gives CASSLASSSPGGPDTQYF.

CDR3 DNA: TGTGCCAGCAGCAGGGACAGGGGAATGTCGAACACTGAAGCTTTCTTT. This sequence encodes CASSRDRGMSNTEAFF. The chain is built from TRBV6-2 or TRBV6-3 and TRBJ1-1; TRBD1 matches 10 bases. V was clipped by 6 bases and J by 1 base; unmatched bases: 8. The CDR3 is made up of 16 amino acids. The V gene's germline CDR1 is MNHEY and CDR2 SVGEGT.

The V and J genes are TRBV18 and TRBJ2-3; D gene unclear. The CDR3 is 15 amino acids. V was pared by 3 bases and J by 4 bases, with 14 bases between. In germline, CDR1 is KGHSH, CDR2 LQKENI. The CDR3 DNA follows: TGTGCCAGCTCACCGTCGGTTGCCCCCTCAGATACGCAGTATTTT. Its translation is CASSPSVAPSDTQYF.

The J gene is TRBJ2-7, the V gene TRBV13; D might be TRBD2 (7 bases). V lost 5 bases to trimming and J lost 6 bases, with 11 bases between them. Germline V gene lookup returns CDR1 PRHDT and CDR2 FYEKMQ (reference sequence). The CDR3 totals 12 residues. The CDR3 DNA sequence: TGTGCCAGCAGCGCCGGGGGGCTCGAGCAGTACTTC. This translates into CASSAGGLEQYF.